A selection of T cell receptor beta chains follows, all from one sample in a study of cytomegalovirus exposure and HLA in healthy donors. Generated by immunoSEQ multiplex PCR, the TCRdb table keeps only in-frame clones and is missing some. This sample carries under 200,000 clones, 82% of them seen once, and the ten largest clones take about 1.5%. The sample comprised PBMCs. These receptors all stem from a woman under 30 in good health and CMV-seronegative. Each CDR3 is given with its conserved first and last residue. Fields, in order: D gene, J gene, clone size, V gene, CDR3 protein, CDR3 DNA. A D gene is named only where the DNA matches it firmly. Rows give clone size only sometimes, using once, few, many, or a class for an expanded clone.

TRBD1	TRBJ2-2	NA	TRBV11-2	CASSSDRGNTGELFF	TGTGCCAGCAGCTCGGACAGGGGTAACACCGGGGAGCTGTTTTTT
TRBD1	TRBJ1-1	NA	TRBV6-1	CASSDRIGRGDTEAFF	TGTGCCAGCAGTGACAGGATAGGCAGGGGGGACACTGAAGCTTTCTTT
NA	TRBJ1-1	once	TRBV7-2	CASSLVTGSEAFF	TGTGCCAGCAGCTTAGTCACAGGGTCGGAAGCTTTCTTT
NA	TRBJ2-5	NA	TRBV4-1	CASSQAGVLGETQYF	TGCGCCAGCAGCCAAGCCGGAGTACTAGGAGAGACCCAGTACTTC
NA	TRBJ1-1	NA	TRBV29-1	CSTPGPQGSTEAFF	TGCAGCACACCGGGACCACAGGGAAGCACTGAAGCTTTCTTT
TRBD1	TRBJ1-5	few	TRBV27	CASRPAGTGYQPQHF	TGTGCCAGCAGGCCGGCCGGGACAGGGTATCAGCCCCAGCATTTT
NA	TRBJ1-4	NA	TRBV6-1	CASSPGGEKLFF	TGTGCCAGCAGCCCCGGGGGTGAAAAACTGTTTTTT
NA	TRBJ1-1	NA	TRBV7-9	CSSSLGSVEAFF	TGTTCCAGCAGCTTAGGGTCAGTTGAAGCTTTCTTT
NA	TRBJ2-2	NA	TRBV7-7	CASSLGGVGELFF	TGTGCCAGCAGCTTAGGCGGGGTCGGGGAGCTGTTTTTT
NA	TRBJ1-5	NA	TRBV5-8	CASSFEGWLGVGQPQHF	TGTGCCAGCAGCTTCGAAGGTTGGCTCGGGGTTGGACAGCCCCAGCATTTT
TRBD1	TRBJ1-1	once	TRBV7-2	CASSIGQVSEAFF	TGTGCCAGCAGCATAGGACAGGTCAGTGAAGCTTTCTTT
NA	TRBJ1-5	NA	TRBV7-9	CASSLLSQPQHF	TGTGCCAGCAGCCTCCTCAGTCAGCCCCAGCATTTT
TRBD1	TRBJ2-5	NA	TRBV13	CASSPGQGAGETQYF	TGTGCCAGCAGCCCCGGACAGGGGGCGGGAGAGACCCAGTACTTC
TRBD2	TRBJ2-1	NA	TRBV11-2	CASTLGREGRYNEQFF	TGTGCCAGCACCTTGGGGCGGGAGGGCCGCTACAATGAGCAGTTCTTC
NA	TRBJ2-1	few	TRBV11-3	CASSSFDYPNEQFF	TGTGCCAGCAGCTCTTTTGACTATCCCAATGAGCAGTTCTTC
TRBD2	TRBJ2-1	NA	TRBV9	CASSPGLAGVNEQFF	TGTGCCAGCAGCCCGGGACTAGCGGGAGTTAATGAGCAGTTCTTC
TRBD1	TRBJ1-2	NA	TRBV29-1	CSVFGTPGQGYGYTF	TGCAGCGTCTTCGGTACCCCGGGACAGGGCTATGGCTACACCTTC
TRBD1	TRBJ1-1	NA	TRBV30	CAWSVLGEGTGFNTEAFF	TGTGCCTGGAGTGTTTTAGGTGAGGGGACAGGGTTCAACACTGAAGCTTTCTTT
NA	TRBJ1-4	few	TRBV30	CAWSVGGYDKLFF	TGTGCCTGGAGTGTAGGGGGTTATGACAAACTGTTTTTT
TRBD1	TRBJ1-6	NA	TRBV12-5	CASGWGTGTANSPLHF	TGTGCTAGTGGTTGGGGAACCGGGACAGCTAATTCACCCCTCCACTTT
TRBD1	TRBJ1-1	once	TRBV16	CASSQGQENTEAFF	TGTGCCAGCAGCCAGGGACAGGAGAACACTGAAGCTTTCTTT
TRBD1	TRBJ1-1	NA	TRBV2	CASSGPRDREGRGAFF	TGTGCCAGCAGTGGTCCCCGGGACAGGGAAGGCAGGGGAGCTTTCTTT
NA	TRBJ1-5	few	TRBV4-3	CASSRDTDSNQPQHF	TGCGCCAGCAGCCGCGACACGGATAGCAATCAGCCCCAGCATTTT